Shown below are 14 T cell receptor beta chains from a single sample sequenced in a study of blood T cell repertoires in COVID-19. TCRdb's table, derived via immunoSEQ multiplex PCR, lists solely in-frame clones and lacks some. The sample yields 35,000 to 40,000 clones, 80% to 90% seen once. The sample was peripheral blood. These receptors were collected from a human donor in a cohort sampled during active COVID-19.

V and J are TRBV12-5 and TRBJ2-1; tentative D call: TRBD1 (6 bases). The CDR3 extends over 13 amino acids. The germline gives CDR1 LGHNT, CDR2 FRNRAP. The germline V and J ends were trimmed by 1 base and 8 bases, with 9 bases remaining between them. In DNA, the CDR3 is TGTGCTAGTGGTTTGGACAGGGACCATGAGCAGTTCTTC. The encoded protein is CASGLDRDHEQFF. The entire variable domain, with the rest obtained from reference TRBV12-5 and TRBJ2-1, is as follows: DARVTQTPRHKVTEMGQEVTMRCQPILGHNTVFWYRQTMMQGLELLAYFRNRAPLDDSGMPKDRFSAEMPDATLATLKIQPSEPRDSAVYFCASGLDRDHEQFFGPGTRLTVL.

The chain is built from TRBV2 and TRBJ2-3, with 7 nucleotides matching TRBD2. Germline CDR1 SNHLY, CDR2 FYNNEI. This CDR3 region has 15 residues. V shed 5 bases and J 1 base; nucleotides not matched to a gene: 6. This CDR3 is CASSLPGRGTDTQYF. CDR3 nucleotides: TGTGCCAGCAGTCTCCCGGGGAGGGGCACAGATACGCAGTATTTT.

Here the CDR3 reads CASSWSGGAPGELFF. CDR3 DNA sequence: TGCGCCAGCAGCTGGAGCGGGGGGGCTCCCGGGGAGCTGTTTTTT. The gene calls are TRBV5-1 and TRBJ2-2, with TRBD2 matching 10 bases. The CDR3 extends over 15 amino acids. CDR1 SGHRS and CDR2 YFSETQ come from the germline V gene. V gave up 3 bases and J gave up 6 bases; unmatched junction bases: 5.

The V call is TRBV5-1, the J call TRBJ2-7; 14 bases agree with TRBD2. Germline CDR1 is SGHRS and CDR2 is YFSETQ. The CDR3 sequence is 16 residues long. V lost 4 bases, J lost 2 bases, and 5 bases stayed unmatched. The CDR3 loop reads CASSPGTSGGTYEQYF. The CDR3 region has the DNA TGCGCCAGCAGCCCCGGGACTAGCGGGGGCACCTACGAGCAGTACTTC.

For the CDR3, the DNA is TGTGCCAGCAGCTTGCGGGGGGGCATTAAGACCCAGTACTTC. The encoded protein is CASSLRGGIKTQYF. The chain recombines TRBV5-6 with TRBJ2-5; TRBD2 matches 8 bases. Germline CDR1 and CDR2: SGHDT and YYEEEE. The V gene end was trimmed by 1 base and the J gene end by 6 bases; junction bases not matched to a gene: 5. CDR3 length equals 14 residues.

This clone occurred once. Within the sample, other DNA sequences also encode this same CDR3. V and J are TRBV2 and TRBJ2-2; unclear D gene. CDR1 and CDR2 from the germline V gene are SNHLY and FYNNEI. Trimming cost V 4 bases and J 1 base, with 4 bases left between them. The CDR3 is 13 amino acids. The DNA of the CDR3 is TGTGCCAGCAGTGCAGGGAACACCGGGGAGCTGTTTTTT. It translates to CASSAGNTGELFF. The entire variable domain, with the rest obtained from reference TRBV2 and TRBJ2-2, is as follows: EPEVTQTPSHQVTQMGQEVILRCVPISNHLYFYWYRQILGQKVEFLVSFYNNEISEKSEIFDDQFSVERPDGSNFTLKIRSTKLEDSAMYFCASSAGNTGELFFGEGSRLTVL.

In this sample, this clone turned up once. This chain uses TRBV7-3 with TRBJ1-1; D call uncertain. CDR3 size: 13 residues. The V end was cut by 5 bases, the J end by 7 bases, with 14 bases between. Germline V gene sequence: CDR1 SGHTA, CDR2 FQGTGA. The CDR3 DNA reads TGTGCCAGCAGCCCCCGCAGTCGCAGTGAAGCTTTCTTT. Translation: CASSPRSRSEAFF.

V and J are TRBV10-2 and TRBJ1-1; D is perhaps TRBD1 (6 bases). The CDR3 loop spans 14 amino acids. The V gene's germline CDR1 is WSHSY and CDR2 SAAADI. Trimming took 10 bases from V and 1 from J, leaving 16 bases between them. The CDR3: CATQQGPSNTEAFF. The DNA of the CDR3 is TGCGCCACCCAACAGGGCCCCTCGAACACTGAAGCTTTCTTT.

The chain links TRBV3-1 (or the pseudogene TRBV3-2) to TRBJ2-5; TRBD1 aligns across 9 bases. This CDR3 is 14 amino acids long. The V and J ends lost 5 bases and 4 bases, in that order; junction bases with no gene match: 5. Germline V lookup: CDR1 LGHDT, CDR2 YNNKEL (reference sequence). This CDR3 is CASSGQGYGETQYF. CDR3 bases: TGTGCCAGCAGCGGACAGGGGTATGGAGAGACCCAGTACTTC.

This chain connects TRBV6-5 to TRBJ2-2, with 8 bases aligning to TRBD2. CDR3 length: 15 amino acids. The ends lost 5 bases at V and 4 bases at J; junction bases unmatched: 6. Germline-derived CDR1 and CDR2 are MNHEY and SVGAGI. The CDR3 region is CASSTGGLGTGELFF. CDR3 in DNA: TGTGCCAGCAGTACGGGGGGGCTAGGCACCGGGGAGCTGTTTTTT.

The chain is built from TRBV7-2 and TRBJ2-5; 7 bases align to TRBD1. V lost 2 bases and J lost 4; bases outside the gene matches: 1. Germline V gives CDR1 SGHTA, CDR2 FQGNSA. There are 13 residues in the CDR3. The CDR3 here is CASSLNRGETQYF. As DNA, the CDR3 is TGTGCCAGCAGCTTAAACAGGGGAGAGACCCAGTACTTC.

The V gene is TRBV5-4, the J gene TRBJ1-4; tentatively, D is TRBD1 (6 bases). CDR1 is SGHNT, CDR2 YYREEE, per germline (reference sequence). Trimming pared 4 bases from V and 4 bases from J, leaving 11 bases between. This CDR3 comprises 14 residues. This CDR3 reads CASSPTGNNEKLFF. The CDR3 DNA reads TGTGCCAGCAGCCCCACAGGGAATAATGAAAAACTGTTTTTT.

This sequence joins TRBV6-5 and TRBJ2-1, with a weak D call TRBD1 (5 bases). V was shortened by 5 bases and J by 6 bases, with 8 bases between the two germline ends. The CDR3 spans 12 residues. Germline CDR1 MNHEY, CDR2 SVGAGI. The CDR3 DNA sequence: TGTGCCAGCAGTACTCAGGGCAATGAGCAGTTCTTC. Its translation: CASSTQGNEQFF.

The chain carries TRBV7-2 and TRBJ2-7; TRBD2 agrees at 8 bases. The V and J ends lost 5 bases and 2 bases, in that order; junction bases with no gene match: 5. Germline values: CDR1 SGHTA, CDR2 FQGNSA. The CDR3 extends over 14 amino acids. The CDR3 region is CASSPGTRTYEQYF. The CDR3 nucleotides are TGTGCCAGCAGCCCCGGGACTAGAACCTACGAGCAGTACTTC.